What follows is one T cell receptor beta chain and its context. Its antigen is unknown. The repertoire was sequenced with immunoSEQ multiplex PCR; TCRdb's copy has only in-frame clones and lacks some. The table shows tens of thousands of clones, with 58% occurring only once. The treatment denotes: treatment-naive control, cytoreductive nephrectomy. Control tumors came from 4 females and about a dozen males, aged roughly 35 to 85. These data are taken from a study of radiation and T cells in renal cell carcinoma. Findings of the study overall: Irradiated tumors had higher TCR clonality than control tumors. Compared with controls, irradiated tumors had more, larger dominant CDR3 motifs. Intratumoral heterogeneity was not captured in these approximately 1 g regions.

Germline CDR1 reads MDHEN; CDR2 reads SYDVKM. The CDR3 is 13 amino acids. V was pared by 6 bases and J by 7 bases, with 14 bases between. This sequence was found in a middle-aged man with renal cell carcinoma. This sequence joins TRBV28 and TRBJ2-3; no definite D call. Sequences were derived from tumor tissue, sampled from a patient whose treatment was nephrectomy without radiotherapy. This CDR3 reads CASSSPATHTQYF. CDR3 sequence (DNA): TGTGCCAGCAGCTCTCCCGCGACACATACGCAGTATTTT.